The 28 T cell receptor beta chains reported below all come from one sample, sequenced in a study of cytomegalovirus exposure and HLA in healthy donors. PCR primers comprised 60 Vbeta and 13 Jbeta primers. TCRdb's table, derived via immunoSEQ multiplex PCR, lists solely in-frame clones and lacks some. The sample has fewer than 150,000 clones, approximately 80% seen once. Sequencing used PBMCs. These receptors came from a man between 45 and 60 years old in good health and CMV-seropositive.

The sample holds a few counts of this clone. The gene calls are TRBV5-5 and TRBJ2-5; 9 bases match TRBD2. V trimming: 2 bases; J trimming: 0 bases; junction bases outside the gene matches: 11. This CDR3 has 18 residues. Germline CDR1 is SGHKS and CDR2 is YYEKEE (reference sequence). DNA for the CDR3: TGTGCCAGCAGCTTCGGGCTAGCGGGGACGACGTACCAAGAGACCCAGTACTTC. It specifies CASSFGLAGTTYQETQYF.

This chain links TRBV7-9 with TRBJ1-2; D is uncertain. Trimming left V 8 bases short and J 1 base short, with 11 bases between. The germline V gene has CDR1 SEHNR and CDR2 FQNEAQ (reference sequence). This CDR3 is built from 13 residues. This CDR3 reads CASREGDNYGYTF. The CDR3 DNA reads TGTGCCAGCCGTGAGGGAGATAACTATGGCTACACCTTC.

The rearrangement joins TRBV2 to TRBJ2-1; TRBD1 matches 7 bases. From germline, CDR1 is SNHLY and CDR2 FYNNEI. After removal of 6 bases from V and 6 bases from J, the junction contained 11 bases not matched to a gene. The CDR3 has 15 amino acids. CDR3 coding DNA: TGTGCCAGCAGGGCGGACAGGAGCCCGTCCAATGAGCAGTTCTTC. It codes for CASRADRSPSNEQFF.

The rearrangement uses TRBV5-1 and TRBJ1-3; possible D gene TRBD1, 5 bases. CDR3 length: 23 residues. V lost 6 bases and J lost 4, with 41 bases in between. Germline CDR1 reads SGHRS; CDR2 reads YFSETQ. The CDR3 spells CASTFFPRGRGLTPILDGNTIYF. The CDR3, as DNA: TGCGCCAGCACCTTCTTCCCTCGAGGAAGGGGCCTAACTCCCATTCTGGACGGAAACACCATATATTTT.

The CDR3 protein is CASSVGGTGGQPQHF. In nucleotides, the CDR3 is TGTGCCAGCAGCGTTGGGGGGACAGGGGGTCAGCCCCAGCATTTT. The V and J genes are TRBV5-4 and TRBJ1-5; 11 positions match TRBD1. The CDR3 loop spans 15 amino acids. Trimming at V came to 4 bases and at J to 6 bases, leaving 6 bases not matched to a gene. Germline V gives CDR1 SGHNT, CDR2 YYREEE (reference sequence).

The chain employs TRBV28 and TRBJ1-6, with D maybe TRBD1 (6 bases). V gave up 10 bases and J gave up 2 bases, with 9 bases separating them. Germline values: CDR1 MDHEN, CDR2 SYDVKM. The CDR3 length is 13 residues. The CDR3 here is CATGVTYNSPLHF. The CDR3 coding sequence is TGTGCCACAGGGGTGACCTATAATTCACCCCTCCACTTT.

The rearrangement joins TRBV7-6 to TRBJ2-3; 8 positions agree with TRBD2. The CDR3 is 15 residues long. V dropped 1 base and J dropped 4; count of bases not matched to a gene: 4. From germline, CDR1 is SGHVS and CDR2 FNYEAQ. The chain's CDR3 is CASSLGTSRADTQYF. Written as DNA, the CDR3 is TGTGCCAGCAGCTTAGGGACTAGCAGGGCAGATACGCAGTATTTT.

The V call is TRBV6-5, the J call TRBJ2-7, with TRBD2 matching over 7 bases. This CDR3 has 12 residues. From germline, CDR1 is MNHEY and CDR2 SVGAGI. J gave up 5 bases and V 9 bases, and 7 bases lay outside the gene matches. CDR3 loop: CASAGGRDEQYF. CDR3 coding DNA: TGTGCCAGTGCCGGAGGGAGGGACGAGCAGTACTTC.

This chain links TRBV5-1 with TRBJ1-2, with 9 bases fitting TRBD1. CDR3 length: 13 amino acids. Germline CDR1 is SGHRS and CDR2 is YFSETQ. The junction had 3 bases not matched to a gene; V was cut back by 1 base and J by 8 bases. CDR3 in amino acids: CASSLRTGEGYTF. The CDR3 coding sequence is TGCGCCAGCAGCTTGCGGACAGGGGAAGGCTACACCTTC.

The gene calls are TRBV28 and TRBJ1-4, with TRBD1 identical over 8 bases. After removal of 8 bases from V and 8 bases from J, the junction contained 10 bases not matched to a gene. Germline lookup yields CDR1 MDHEN and CDR2 SYDVKM. CDR3 length: 14 residues. This chain's CDR3 is CASGGGQAREKLFF. In DNA form, the CDR3 reads TGTGCCAGCGGGGGGGGACAGGCTAGAGAAAAACTGTTTTTT.

The genes are TRBV30 and TRBJ2-3, with TRBD2 matching 7 bases. This CDR3 contains 14 residues. Germline V CDR1 and CDR2: GTSNPN, SVGIG (reference sequence). V lost 5 bases and J lost 2; bases outside the gene matches: 7. Here the CDR3 DNA reads TGTGCCTGGGAACCGGGACTAACCACAGATACGCAGTATTTT. Translated: CAWEPGLTTDTQYF.

This clone was seen a few times. The gene calls are TRBV6-5 and TRBJ2-7, with 11 bases fitting TRBD1. The germline CDR1 and CDR2 sequences are MNHEY and SVGAGI. The CDR3 loop spans 15 amino acids. V dropped 2 bases and J dropped 2; count of bases not matched to a gene: 2. This CDR3 is CASSYAGQGAYEQYF. DNA of the CDR3: TGTGCCAGCAGTTACGCGGGACAGGGGGCCTACGAGCAGTACTTC.

A single count supports this clone. The CDR3 here is CASRPDTRDTEAFF. The CDR3 nucleotides read TGTGCCAGCAGGCCGGACACCCGGGACACTGAAGCTTTCTTT. The rearrangement uses TRBV28 and TRBJ1-1; possible D gene TRBD1, 5 bases. Germline values: CDR1 MDHEN, CDR2 SYDVKM. This CDR3 has 14 residues. V shed 6 bases and J shed 3 bases, with 14 bases lying between them.

A note on this clone: A read error may produce the germline difference seen at one junction end. Other DNA sequences in this specimen translate into the identical CDR3. CDR3 loop: CASGQSNSPLHF. CDR3 DNA sequence: TGTGCCAGCGGACAGAGCAATTCCCCCCTCCACTTT. The V and J genes are TRBV2 and TRBJ1-6; perhaps TRBD1 as D (6 bases). The CDR3 contains 12 residues. CDR1 and CDR2 from the germline V gene are SNHLY and FYNNEI.

The gene calls are TRBV5-6 and TRBJ1-2; D unresolved. Germline assignment: CDR1 SGHDT and CDR2 YYEEEE. Trimming took off 4 bases at V and 2 bases at J, with 15 bases between the two ends. CDR3 length equals 15 residues. The CDR3 spells CASSVGAAGNYGYTF. In DNA form, the CDR3 reads TGTGCCAGCAGCGTTGGTGCGGCGGGGAACTATGGCTACACCTTC.

The chain couples TRBV12-5 to TRBJ1-2; D gene ambiguous. Germline loops: CDR1 LGHNT, CDR2 FRNRAP. The length of the CDR3 is 13 residues. Deletions cut 10 bases from V and 8 bases from J, with 20 bases between. Here the CDR3 reads CAMVGREEGGYTF. CDR3 nucleotide sequence: TGTGCTATGGTGGGGAGGGAAGAGGGCGGCTACACCTTC. The whole variable domain, filled in from reference TRBV12-5 and TRBJ1-2, reads DARVTQTPRHKVTEMGQEVTMRCQPILGHNTVFWYRQTMMQGLELLAYFRNRAPLDDSGMPKDRFSAEMPDATLATLKIQPSEPRDSAVYFCAMVGREEGGYTFGSGTRLTVV.

The J gene is TRBJ1-1, the V gene TRBV7-9, with D unclear. The ends were cut back, 6 bases at V and 4 bases at J, with 9 bases in the middle. Germline V gives CDR1 SEHNR, CDR2 FQNEAQ (reference sequence). The CDR3 has 12 amino acids. The CDR3 DNA follows: TGTGCCAGCAGTCCAGGATCCACTGAAGCTTTCTTT. Protein sequence: CASSPGSTEAFF.

The sample holds a few counts of this clone. No DNA is shown, since the ends of the CDR3 on it are uncertain; the CDR3 is the one TCRdb lists. This chain connects TRBV6-6 to TRBJ2-7; TRBD2 reflects the table's D call only, with no check against the DNA. From germline, CDR1 is MNHNY and CDR2 SVGAGI (reference sequence). The CDR3 length equals 15 residues, ends included. The chain's CDR3 is CASLHFGRGGNEQYF.

This clone turned up a few times. The rearrangement joins TRBV5-3 to TRBJ1-5, with TRBD1 as a possible D gene (5 bases). TRBV5-3 is placed among ORFs of uncertain function. V lost 4 bases to trimming and J lost 7 bases, with 18 bases between them. The CDR3 has 15 residues. CDR3 loop: CARSLRAPKGQPQHF. In DNA, the CDR3 is TGTGCCAGAAGCCTTCGCGCCCCTAAGGGGCAGCCCCAGCATTTT.

This clone was detected a few times. The sample carries other DNA sequences with the same CDR3. The chain is built from TRBV6-1 and TRBJ2-7; 7 nucleotides align to TRBD2. CDR3 length equals 14 residues. Germline V CDR1 and CDR2: MNHNS, SASEGT. V was clipped by 5 bases and J by 4 bases; unmatched bases: 8. CDR3 in DNA: TGTGCCAGCAGTTCATCGGGAGGTCCTTACGAGCAGTACTTC. It specifies CASSSSGGPYEQYF.

The CDR3 DNA is TGTGCCAGCAGTTACTCCAACACGGGGAACACTGAAGCTTTCTTT. Amino acids: CASSYSNTGNTEAFF. The genes are TRBV6-5 and TRBJ1-1, with D uncertain. The V end lost 0 bases, the J end lost 1 base, and 9 bases lay between the germline ends. Germline V lookup: CDR1 MNHEY, CDR2 SVGAGI. This CDR3 has 15 residues.

V usage is TRBV6-1 and J usage is TRBJ2-1; TRBD1 matches 7 bases. Germline V gene lookup returns CDR1 MNHNS and CDR2 SASEGT. V was pared by 4 bases and J by 2 bases, with 2 bases of the junction left unmatched. There are 14 residues in the CDR3. The CDR3 protein is CASSGQGPYNEQFF. The CDR3 nucleotides read TGTGCCAGCAGTGGACAGGGACCCTACAATGAGCAGTTCTTC.

V gene TRBV5-1 combines with J gene TRBJ2-1, with D possibly being TRBD2 (6 bases). The CDR3 consists of 14 residues. Germline V gene sequence: CDR1 SGHRS, CDR2 YFSETQ. The V and J ends lost 0 bases and 15 bases respectively, with 19 bases between them. The CDR3 protein is CASSLDTGERPRFF. The CDR3 nucleotides read TGCGCCAGCAGCTTGGACACGGGAGAAAGGCCTAGGTTCTTC.

The rearrangement uses TRBV2 and TRBJ1-5; D is possibly TRBD1 (6 bases). Looked up from germline, CDR1 is SNHLY and CDR2 is FYNNEI. There are 15 residues in the CDR3. V shed 3 bases and J shed 3 bases, with 12 bases lying between them. The CDR3 bases are TGTGCCAGCAGTGAGGCCAGGGGATTCAATCAGCCCCAGCATTTT. Translating it yields CASSEARGFNQPQHF.

The J gene is TRBJ2-3, the V gene TRBV7-6; TRBD2 agrees at 7 bases. Per germline, CDR1 SGHVS and CDR2 FNYEAQ. This CDR3 has 16 residues. The V gene end was trimmed by 1 base and the J gene end by 6 bases; junction bases not matched to a gene: 10. The CDR3 region is CASSLGSGYLGDTQYF. CDR3 DNA sequence: TGTGCCAGCAGCTTAGGTAGCGGGTACTTAGGGGATACGCAGTATTTT.

This rearrangement joins TRBV7-6 to TRBJ2-3; TRBD1 matches at 7 bases. CDR3 length equals 17 residues. V trimming: 3 bases; J trimming: 1 base; junction bases outside the gene matches: 10. From germline, CDR1 is SGHVS and CDR2 FNYEAQ. CDR3 sequence (DNA): TGTGCCAGCAGCTTCCTCAACAGGGGTGGGGGCACAGATACGCAGTATTTT. This gives the protein CASSFLNRGGGTDTQYF. Full variable domain (rest looked up from reference TRBV7-6 and TRBJ2-3): GAGVSQSPRYKVTKRGQDVALRCDPISGHVSLYWYRQALGQGPEFLTYFNYEAQQDKSGLPNDRFSAERPEGSISTLTIQRTEQRDSAMYRCASSFLNRGGGTDTQYFGPGTRLTVL.

The V and J genes are TRBV13 and TRBJ2-5, with D tentatively TRBD2 (5 bases). The assigned J gene may be wrong: the sequence end matches TRBJ2-7 better. The CDR3 loop spans 16 amino acids. Germline CDR1 and CDR2: PRHDT and FYEKMQ (reference sequence). The CDR3 spells CASSTQRRVLSYEQYF. The CDR3 nucleotides read TGTGCCAGCAGCACCCAGAGGCGGGTTCTCTCCTACGAGCAGTACTTC.

Worth noting for this clone: An end of the junction differs from the germline gene, which may be a read error. The chain employs TRBV28 and TRBJ2-5; TRBD2 matches at 7 bases. The CDR3 contains 16 residues. Germline V lookup: CDR1 MDHEN, CDR2 SYDVKM. This CDR3 is CASSSATAGYQEAQYF. The DNA for the CDR3 is TGTGCCAGCAGTTCGGCGACAGCGGGGTACCAAGAGGCCCAGTACTTC.